The 30 T cell receptor beta chains below all came from one sample that was sequenced in a study of blood T cell repertoires in COVID-19. TCRdb's table, derived via immunoSEQ multiplex PCR, lists solely in-frame clones and lacks some. The sample contains about 230,000 clones, approximately 80% of which appear only once. What was sequenced was peripheral blood. The source is a woman of 80 years or more with COVID-19, enrolled during active disease.

This clone was recorded only once. The gene calls are TRBV6-5 and TRBJ2-2; TRBD2 might be the D (5 bases). Germline V gene data show CDR1 as MNHEY and CDR2 as SVGAGI. The CDR3 is 14 amino acids. Trimming removed 10 bases from V and 3 bases from J, with 15 bases in between. The CDR3 DNA sequence: TGTGCCACGGGAAGAGAGCCCGACACCGGGGAGCTGTTTTTT. Its translation is CATGREPDTGELFF.

The rearrangement joins TRBV13 to TRBJ2-7, with D possibly matching TRBD1 (5 bases). The V gene's germline CDR1 is PRHDT and CDR2 FYEKMQ (reference sequence). Trimming stripped 3 bases from V and 1 base from J, with 13 bases between. The CDR3 covers 15 residues. The CDR3 here is CASSFKRQGSYEQYF. The CDR3 region has the DNA TGTGCCAGCAGCTTTAAGAGGCAGGGATCCTACGAGCAGTACTTC.

This rearrangement joins TRBV7-9 to TRBJ1-1; 10 nucleotides agree with TRBD1. Per the germline V gene, CDR1 is SEHNR and CDR2 is FQNEAQ (reference sequence). The CDR3 covers 16 residues. Trimming removed 3 bases from V and 6 bases from J; junction bases left unmatched: 10. In DNA form, the CDR3 reads TGTGCCAGCAGCTTCACCCCCGGGACAGGGGTCGCTGAAGCTTTCTTT. Protein sequence: CASSFTPGTGVAEAFF.

This clone has a single count. V and J are TRBV5-1 and TRBJ2-5, with TRBD1 matching 8 bases. Looked up from germline, CDR1 is SGHRS and CDR2 is YFSETQ. This CDR3 contains 13 residues. Unmatched junction bases numbered 3, after V lost 4 bases and J lost 4 bases. The CDR3 coding sequence is TGCGCCAGCAGCATGGACAGGGTAGAGACCCAGTACTTC. Amino acid sequence: CASSMDRVETQYF.

This chain links TRBV18 with TRBJ1-2; D is ambiguous. CDR3 length: 15 amino acids. The germline V and J ends were trimmed by 6 bases and 0 bases, with 14 bases remaining between them. From germline, CDR1 is KGHSH and CDR2 LQKENI. As DNA, the CDR3 is TGTGCCAGCTCCGGACCGGGGTACACTAACTATGGCTACACCTTC. Translation gives CASSGPGYTNYGYTF. Supplemented by reference TRBV18 and TRBJ1-2, the full variable domain reads NAGVMQNPRHLVRRRGQEARLRCSPMKGHSHVYWYRQLPEEGLKFMVYLQKENIIDESGMPKERFSAEFPKEGPSILRIQQVVRGDSAAYFCASSGPGYTNYGYTFGSGTRLTVV.

The rearrangement joins TRBV3-1 (or the pseudogene TRBV3-2) to TRBJ2-5; 7 nucleotides line up with TRBD2. Germline trimming cut 1 base from V and 6 bases from J; bases unmatched to any gene: 2. Germline values: CDR1 LGHDT, CDR2 YNNKEL (reference sequence). The CDR3 spans 13 residues. The CDR3 loop reads CASSQAGGKTQYF. Here the CDR3 DNA reads TGTGCCAGCAGCCAAGCCGGGGGGAAGACCCAGTACTTC.

The chain uses TRBV7-3 and TRBJ2-5; D possibly corresponds to TRBD1 (6 bases). Trimming pared 5 bases from V and 8 bases from J, leaving 12 bases between. This CDR3 comprises 12 residues. Germline-derived CDR1 and CDR2 are SGHTA and FQGTGA. The CDR3 DNA follows: TGTGCCAGCAGCCGCCGAGGGGGAACCCAGTACTTC. This gives the protein CASSRRGGTQYF. The full variable domain, completed using reference TRBV7-3 and TRBJ2-5, is GAGVSQTPSNKVTEKGKYVELRCDPISGHTALYWYRQSLGQGPEFLIYFQGTGAADDSGLPNDRFFAVRPEGSVSTLKIQRTERGDSAVYLCASSRRGGTQYFGPGTRLLVL.

The chain has TRBV5-1 and TRBJ2-2; 7 nucleotides agree with TRBD1. Germline-derived CDR1 and CDR2 are SGHRS and YFSETQ. V lost 0 bases, J lost 6 bases, and 5 bases stayed unmatched. This CDR3 is 15 amino acids long. The DNA of the CDR3 is TGCGCCAGCAGCTTGGTAGGGGGCGCAGCCGGGGAGCTGTTTTTT. As protein: CASSLVGGAAGELFF.

The V call is TRBV5-1, the J call TRBJ1-3; perhaps TRBD1 as D (6 bases). Germline V gene sequence: CDR1 SGHRS, CDR2 YFSETQ. The V end was cut by 4 bases, the J end by 0 bases, with 8 bases between. CDR3 size: 14 residues. The CDR3 is CASSKDSSGNTIYF. Here the CDR3 DNA reads TGCGCCAGCAGCAAGGACAGCTCTGGAAACACCATATATTTT.

The chain employs TRBV6-5 and TRBJ2-6; TRBD2 agrees at 7 bases. The length of the CDR3 is 15 residues. V trimming: 9 bases; J trimming: 1 base; junction bases outside the gene matches: 6. Germline assignment: CDR1 MNHEY and CDR2 SVGAGI. The CDR3 DNA reads as TGTGCCAGTCAAACCGGGGGGTCTGGGGCCAACGTCCTGACTTTC. It yields the protein CASQTGGSGANVLTF.

This chain links TRBV3-1 (or the pseudogene TRBV3-2) with TRBJ2-1; no clear D. The CDR3 consists of 14 residues. The V end lost 4 bases, the J end lost 4 bases, and 11 bases lay between the germline ends. Germline V gene lookup returns CDR1 LGHDT and CDR2 YNNKEL (reference sequence). The CDR3 reads CASSLSLVYNEQFF. CDR3 coding DNA: TGTGCCAGCAGCCTTTCACTGGTTTACAATGAGCAGTTCTTC.

J is TRBJ2-5 and V is TRBV18; 9 bases fit TRBD2. The CDR3 sequence is 14 residues long. Germline V gene lookup returns CDR1 KGHSH and CDR2 LQKENI. After removal of 5 bases from V and 5 bases from J, the junction contained 6 bases not matched to a gene. The CDR3 DNA reads as TGTGCCAGCTCATCGCGGGGGGGTCGGGAGACCCAGTACTTC. Residues: CASSSRGGRETQYF.

The rearrangement joins TRBV6-2 or TRBV6-3 to TRBJ2-5, with a tentative D call TRBD2 (5 bases). With 6 bases removed from V and 1 base from J, the gap between germline ends came to 12 bases. CDR3 length: 14 residues. From germline, CDR1 is MNHEY and CDR2 SVGEGT. CDR3 DNA: TGTGCCAGCAGCTATAGGACTCGCCAAGAGACCCAGTACTTC. Translation gives CASSYRTRQETQYF.

The chain joins TRBV7-3 to TRBJ2-2; D is ambiguous. The CDR3 contains 13 residues. Germline CDR1 reads SGHTA; CDR2 reads FQGTGA. V lost 3 bases, J lost 6 bases, and 8 bases lay in between. CDR3 protein: CASSFSTAGELFF. DNA of the CDR3: TGTGCCAGCAGCTTTAGTACGGCCGGGGAGCTGTTTTTT.

This clone was observed a single time. V gene TRBV20-1 combines with J gene TRBJ2-7; 11 bases fit TRBD2. With 6 bases clipped from V and 6 bases from J, the junction kept 10 bases outside the gene matches. Germline V gives CDR1 DFQATT, CDR2 SNEGSKA (reference sequence). The CDR3 covers 14 residues. The CDR3 DNA sequence: TGCAGTGCGAGTACTAGCGGGAGAAGTCTCGAGCAGTACTTC. It encodes CSASTSGRSLEQYF.

As concerns this clone: It is unclear where the CDR3 begins or ends on the DNA, so no DNA is shown, and the CDR3 is as TCRdb lists it. The CDR3 sequence: CASSSSGRLSNQPQHF. This rearrangement joins TRBV27 to TRBJ1-5. Germline V CDR1 and CDR2: MNHEY, SMNVEV (reference sequence). From its first to its last residue, the CDR3 has 16 amino acids.

The chain joins TRBV24-1 to TRBJ2-7; weak D call: TRBD1 (6 bases). The CDR3 contains 14 residues. From germline, CDR1 is KGHDR and CDR2 SFDVKD. The V end lost 4 bases, the J end lost 5 bases, and 14 bases lay between the germline ends. The CDR3 DNA reads TGTGCCACCAGTGACTACAGGGAGAGCGACGAGCAGTACTTC. Translated: CATSDYRESDEQYF.

This rearrangement joins TRBV2 to TRBJ2-3; the D is unclear. V was pared by 3 bases and J by 6 bases, with 4 bases between. CDR1 and CDR2 from the germline V gene are SNHLY and FYNNEI. The CDR3 is made up of 11 amino acids. In DNA, the CDR3 is TGTGCCAGCAGTGACCCGGATACGCAGTATTTT. It encodes CASSDPDTQYF. Full variable domain (remainder filled in from reference TRBV2 and TRBJ2-3): EPEVTQTPSHQVTQMGQEVILRCVPISNHLYFYWYRQILGQKVEFLVSFYNNEISEKSEIFDDQFSVERPDGSNFTLKIRSTKLEDSAMYFCASSDPDTQYFGPGTRLTVL.

Turning to this clone: One junction end disagrees with the germline gene, perhaps due to a read error. The chain is built from TRBV29-1 and TRBJ1-1; D call uncertain. In germline, CDR1 is SQVTM, CDR2 ANQGSEA. This CDR3 comprises 12 residues. DNA of the CDR3: TGCAGCGCCCGGACTATGAAGACTGAAGCTTTCTTT. Its protein product is CSARTMKTEAFF.

J is TRBJ2-5 and V is TRBV19; weak D call: TRBD2 (7 bases). CDR3 length: 14 residues. The V gene lost 2 bases and the J gene lost 9 bases, with 16 bases spanning the gap. CDR1 LNHDA and CDR2 SQIVND come from the germline V gene (reference sequence). The CDR3 here is CASSIRGGPSAQYF. As DNA, the CDR3 is TGTGCCAGTAGTATAAGGGGGGGGCCCTCAGCCCAGTACTTC.

The CDR3 DNA follows: TGTGCCAGCAGCCGCACCGGGTCGAGGGATGAGCAGTTCTTC. Translation: CASSRTGSRDEQFF. The chain couples TRBV3-1 (or the pseudogene TRBV3-2) to TRBJ2-1; possible D gene TRBD2, 5 bases. Germline loops: CDR1 LGHDT, CDR2 YNNKEL (reference sequence). The V and J ends lost 4 bases and 8 bases respectively, with 15 bases between them. This CDR3 contains 14 residues.

The rearrangement uses TRBV5-1 and TRBJ1-1, with D possibly being TRBD1 (5 bases). V was shortened by 2 bases and J by 1 base, with 6 bases between the two germline ends. The CDR3 runs 13 residues. Germline-derived CDR1 and CDR2 are SGHRS and YFSETQ. This chain's CDR3 is CASSFTGNTEAFF. The CDR3 DNA sequence: TGCGCCAGCAGCTTTACAGGGAACACTGAAGCTTTCTTT.

This clone was recorded at least ten times. The chain recombines TRBV2 with TRBJ1-2; TRBD1 might be the D (5 bases). CDR3 length: 12 residues. Deletions cut 6 bases from V and 5 bases from J, with 10 bases between. The germline V gene encodes CDR1 SNHLY and CDR2 FYNNEI. This chain's CDR3 is CASRGRDYGYTF. The DNA of the CDR3 is TGTGCCAGCAGGGGCAGGGATTATGGCTACACCTTC.

The chain uses TRBV3-1 (or the pseudogene TRBV3-2) and TRBJ1-5, with D perhaps matching TRBD1 (6 bases). Germline V CDR1 and CDR2: LGHDT, YNNKEL (reference sequence). The V end lost 1 base, the J end lost 5 bases, and 9 bases lay between the germline ends. This CDR3 is built from 14 residues. The CDR3 DNA reads TGTGCCAGCAGCCAAGGCCACAGGGATCAGCCCCAGCATTTT. This sequence encodes CASSQGHRDQPQHF.

V gene TRBV6-5 combines with J gene TRBJ1-2, with D perhaps TRBD1 (6 bases). The CDR3 loop spans 15 amino acids. The V gene lost 6 bases and the J gene lost 4 bases, with 18 bases spanning the gap. The germline V gene encodes CDR1 MNHEY and CDR2 SVGAGI. The CDR3 region has the DNA TGTGCCAGCAGCCAAACCCTAGGGGGGGTCTATGGCTACACCTTC. It yields the protein CASSQTLGGVYGYTF.

This clone was seen more than once but under ten times. The CDR3 region has the DNA TGCGCCAGCAGTATGCAGGGCCTCACAGATACGCAGTATTTT. Translating gives CASSMQGLTDTQYF. The chain recombines TRBV10-1 with TRBJ2-3, with D possibly matching TRBD1 (5 bases). The germline gives CDR1 WNHNN, CDR2 SYGVQD (reference sequence). CDR3 length equals 14 residues. V lost 5 bases and J lost 2, with 11 bases in between.

This clone was seen more than once but under ten times. The chain recombines TRBV5-1 with TRBJ1-2, with 8 bases fitting TRBD1. From germline, CDR1 is SGHRS and CDR2 YFSETQ. Trimming removed 3 bases from V and 4 bases from J; junction bases left unmatched: 2. The CDR3 has 13 residues. CDR3 nucleotides: TGCGCCAGCAGCTATGGACAGGGCTATGGCTACACCTTC. This encodes CASSYGQGYGYTF.

The chain is built from TRBV2 and TRBJ1-5, with TRBD1 matching over 7 bases. The V gene end was trimmed by 7 bases and the J gene end by 3 bases; junction bases not matched to a gene: 6. The germline V gene encodes CDR1 SNHLY and CDR2 FYNNEI. The CDR3 is made up of 14 amino acids. The CDR3 sequence is CASKRTGNNQPQHF. The CDR3 DNA sequence: TGTGCCAGCAAGAGGACAGGAAACAATCAGCCCCAGCATTTT.

This rearrangement joins TRBV19 to TRBJ1-5, with 7 positions matching TRBD1. Trimming took 5 bases from V and 0 from J; bases not matched to a gene: 7. Germline loops: CDR1 LNHDA, CDR2 SQIVND (reference sequence). The CDR3 has 16 amino acids. CDR3 region: CASSRGTDYSNQPQHF. CDR3 in DNA: TGTGCCAGTAGTCGAGGGACAGATTATAGCAATCAGCCCCAGCATTTT. The full variable domain, in which reference TRBV19 and TRBJ1-5 provide the parts outside the CDR3, is DGGITQSPKYLFRKEGQNVTLSCEQNLNHDAMYWYRQDPGQGLRLIYYSQIVNDFQKGDIAEGYSVSREKKESFPLTVTSAQKNPTAFYLCASSRGTDYSNQPQHFGDGTRLSIL.

The CDR3 protein is CASSFAGREKLFF. Written as DNA, the CDR3 is TGTGCCAGCTCGTTTGCGGGCCGGGAAAAACTGTTTTTT. The rearrangement uses TRBV3-1 (or the pseudogene TRBV3-2) and TRBJ1-4, with D hard to call. The CDR3 runs 13 residues. CDR1 and CDR2 (germline): LGHDT, YNNKEL (reference sequence). Trimming left V 8 bases short and J 8 bases short, with 15 bases between.